The 27 T cell receptor beta chains below were found in one sample sequenced in a study of OX40 agonist ivuxolimab in advanced cancers. Assay: immunoSEQ multiplex PCR; the TCRdb copy retains only in-frame clones and omits some. The data show fewer than 65,000 clones, approximately 80% seen once. Sequences were derived from CD4+ or CD8+ T cells sorted from blood, sampled in a trial of the OX40 agonist ivuxolimab. These receptors were taken from an adult with an advanced solid tumor such as melanoma, head and neck, liver or kidney cancer.

The rearrangement links TRBV6-5 to TRBJ2-3; no reliable D call. Germline CDR1 reads MNHEY; CDR2 reads SVGAGI. Between the trimmed V and J ends, which lost 2 bases and 2 bases, there was a span of 8 bases. CDR3 length: 14 residues. The CDR3 is CASSYLSVTDTQYF. The CDR3 DNA reads as TGTGCCAGCAGTTACCTCTCTGTCACAGATACGCAGTATTTT.

V and J are TRBV2 and TRBJ2-3; either TRBD1 or TRBD2 may fit D (5 bases each). Germline V gene sequence: CDR1 SNHLY, CDR2 FYNNEI. V dropped 6 bases and J dropped 3 bases, with 13 bases sitting between them. The CDR3 is made up of 14 amino acids. This CDR3 reads CASRRGRSTDTQYF. CDR3 coding DNA: TGTGCCAGCAGACGGGGACGAAGTACAGATACGCAGTATTTT.

This sequence joins TRBV11-2 and TRBJ1-6, with 10 bases fitting TRBD1. V gave up 4 bases and J gave up 7 bases; unmatched junction bases: 1. This CDR3 contains 14 residues. The germline CDR1 and CDR2 sequences are SGHAT and FQNNGV. CDR3 sequence (DNA): TGTGCCAGCAGCTCGGGACAGGGGAATTCACCCCTCCACTTT. As protein: CASSSGQGNSPLHF.

V usage is TRBV5-5 and J usage is TRBJ1-2, with a tentative D call TRBD1 (6 bases). Per the germline V gene, CDR1 is SGHKS and CDR2 is YYEKEE (reference sequence). V was pared by 0 bases and J by 3 bases, with 9 bases between. The CDR3 sequence is 14 residues long. CDR3 loop: CASSLERGDYGYTF. The CDR3 DNA reads as TGTGCCAGCAGCTTGGAAAGGGGGGACTATGGCTACACCTTC.

The gene calls are TRBV18 and TRBJ1-4; 8 bases are shared with TRBD1. Per germline, CDR1 KGHSH and CDR2 LQKENI. This CDR3 spans 18 amino acids. Losses at the gene ends were 2 bases for V and 3 bases for J; bases not matched to a gene: 11. The CDR3 region has the DNA TGTGCCAGCTCACCAAAAATACAGGGGGGTCCGGCTAATGAAAAACTGTTTTTT. Amino acids: CASSPKIQGGPANEKLFF.

This chain uses TRBV27 with TRBJ2-7; D is ambiguous. V was pared by 6 bases and J by 3 bases, with 9 bases between. Per the germline V gene, CDR1 is MNHEY and CDR2 is SMNVEV (reference sequence). The CDR3 spans 12 residues. CDR3 loop: CASRGYNYEQYF. DNA for the CDR3: TGTGCCAGCAGGGGATATAACTACGAGCAGTACTTC.

The table lists this clone with a few counts. This chain links TRBV2 with TRBJ1-5; D call uncertain. The CDR3 runs 14 residues. V was cut by 3 bases and J by 2 bases, with 8 bases left in between. From germline, CDR1 is SNHLY and CDR2 FYNNEI. The CDR3 is CASSDQRGNQPQHF. CDR3 DNA: TGTGCCAGCAGTGACCAAAGGGGCAATCAGCCCCAGCATTTT.

The V gene is TRBV18, the J gene TRBJ1-5, with D maybe TRBD1 (6 bases). CDR1 and CDR2 (germline): KGHSH, LQKENI. The ends were cut back, 0 bases at V and 5 bases at J, with 11 bases in the middle. CDR3 length equals 15 residues. The CDR3 spells CASSPPGGRDQPQHF. CDR3 DNA sequence: TGTGCCAGCTCACCACCGGGGGGCAGGGATCAGCCCCAGCATTTT.

The rearrangement joins TRBV5-5 to TRBJ1-2, with D tentatively TRBD1 (6 bases). CDR1 is SGHKS and CDR2 is YYEKEE in the germline V gene (reference sequence). The CDR3 consists of 12 residues. The V gene lost 2 bases and the J gene lost 6 bases, with 8 bases spanning the gap. The CDR3 DNA follows: TGTGCCAGCAGCTTCAAGGGGGATGGCTACACCTTC. The encoded protein is CASSFKGDGYTF.

V usage is TRBV6-5 and J usage is TRBJ1-2; no reliable D call. The CDR3 has 14 amino acids. Germline V lookup: CDR1 MNHEY, CDR2 SVGAGI. Trimming left V 0 bases short and J 4 bases short, with 9 bases between. The CDR3 reads CASSYSGPTYGYTF. CDR3 nucleotide sequence: TGTGCCAGCAGTTACTCAGGACCGACCTATGGCTACACCTTC.

CDR3 in amino acids: CASSFYSVLTTYEQYF. The CDR3 nucleotides read TGTGCCAGCAGCTTTTATAGCGTCCTTACGACCTACGAGCAGTACTTC. The rearrangement uses TRBV5-6 and TRBJ2-7; D might be TRBD2 (5 bases). The V end lost 2 bases, the J end lost 2 bases, and 17 bases lay between the germline ends. This CDR3 region has 16 residues. Germline CDR1 and CDR2: SGHDT and YYEEEE.

The V call is TRBV5-6, the J call TRBJ1-4; 9 bases line up with TRBD1. The germline CDR1 and CDR2 sequences are SGHDT and YYEEEE. The trim removed 0 bases at V and 6 bases at J, leaving 9 bases unmatched. This CDR3 has 17 residues. Here the CDR3 reads CASSLVQGDRVDEKLFF. CDR3 in DNA: TGTGCCAGCAGCTTGGTGCAGGGGGACAGGGTTGATGAAAAACTGTTTTTT.

The J gene is TRBJ1-1, the V gene TRBV5-6, with a tentative D call TRBD1 (6 bases). The V gene's germline CDR1 is SGHDT and CDR2 YYEEEE. This CDR3 comprises 16 residues. Trimming removed 3 bases at V and 4 bases at J, with 19 bases between. The CDR3 loop reads CASSWLGGAGGTEAFF. The CDR3 DNA is TGTGCCAGCAGCTGGCTTGGGGGCGCGGGTGGCACTGAAGCTTTCTTT.

The chain has TRBV7-2 and TRBJ2-3; D is uncertain. Germline V gene sequence: CDR1 SGHTA, CDR2 FQGNSA. The CDR3 extends over 12 amino acids. V lost 5 bases and J 0 bases, leaving 3 bases between the germline ends. The CDR3 region is CASSISTDTQYF. CDR3 sequence (DNA): TGTGCCAGCAGCATTAGCACAGATACGCAGTATTTT. Based on the CDR3 plus reference TRBV7-2 and TRBJ2-3, the full variable domain is GAGVSQSPSNKVTEKGKDVELRCDPISGHTALYWYRQSLGQGLEFLIYFQGNSAPDKSGLPSDRFSAERTGGSVSTLTIQRTQQEDSAVYLCASSISTDTQYFGPGTRLTVL.

The chain joins TRBV4-3 to TRBJ2-3; 9 bases fit TRBD1. The germline V gene has CDR1 LGHNA and CDR2 YSLEER. CDR3 length: 17 amino acids. The trim removed 0 bases at V and 4 bases at J, leaving 8 bases unmatched. CDR3 in amino acids: CASSQDLSGTGPDTQYF. CDR3 DNA sequence: TGCGCCAGCAGCCAAGATCTAAGCGGGACAGGGCCAGATACGCAGTATTTT.

The chain couples TRBV5-1 to TRBJ1-1; the match to TRBD1 covers 9 bases. Germline lookup yields CDR1 SGHRS and CDR2 YFSETQ. The CDR3 runs 15 residues. V lost 4 bases and J lost 5; bases outside the gene matches: 9. CDR3 nucleotides: TGCGCCAGCAGCCCTAGACAGGGGGGAACGACTGAAGCTTTCTTT. Its protein is CASSPRQGGTTEAFF.

The chain combines TRBV5-1 with TRBJ2-2; D is uncertain. This CDR3 comprises 13 residues. Looked up from germline, CDR1 is SGHRS and CDR2 is YFSETQ. V was trimmed by 2 bases and J by 6 bases, leaving 8 bases between them. The CDR3 protein is CASSLDLPGELFF. In DNA form, the CDR3 reads TGCGCCAGCAGCTTAGACTTACCCGGGGAGCTGTTTTTT.

DNA for the CDR3: TGTGCCAGCTCAAGGCGGCCCTATTCGGGGGAAAAACTGTTTTTT. As protein: CASSRRPYSGEKLFF. The chain links TRBV7-2 to TRBJ1-4; D remains ambiguous. The germline V and J ends were trimmed by 8 bases and 8 bases, with 21 bases remaining between them. Germline V gene data show CDR1 as SGHTA and CDR2 as FQGNSA. CDR3 length equals 15 residues.

The chain employs TRBV7-9 and TRBJ2-3; 9 bases match TRBD1. Germline assignment: CDR1 SEHNR and CDR2 FQNEAQ (reference sequence). The CDR3 runs to 18 residues. Trimming cost V 5 bases and J 2 bases; bases outside gene matches: 14. The DNA for the CDR3 is TGTGCCAGCAGCCCGTTGACAGGGGGAGGTGAGACCACAGATACGCAGTATTTT. Its translation is CASSPLTGGGETTDTQYF.

The CDR3 bases are TGTGCCAGCAGCTTCCGGACAGGGGGCGATCGCTATGGCTACACCTTC. Protein: CASSFRTGGDRYGYTF. The chain joins TRBV5-6 to TRBJ1-2; TRBD1 agrees at 11 bases. The CDR3 has 16 amino acids. Trimming at V came to 2 bases and at J to 4 bases, leaving 7 bases not matched to a gene. Germline assignment: CDR1 SGHDT and CDR2 YYEEEE.

This chain joins TRBV18 and TRBJ1-1; D possibly corresponds to TRBD1 (5 bases). This CDR3 is 17 amino acids long. V lost 2 bases to trimming and J lost 9 bases, with 25 bases between them. Germline CDR1 and CDR2: KGHSH and LQKENI. This CDR3 is CASSPTIITGGGIKAFF. In nucleotides, the CDR3 is TGTGCCAGCTCACCAACTATCATCACCGGGGGGGGGATTAAAGCTTTCTTT.

J is TRBJ2-7 and V is TRBV18; 9 bases match TRBD1. V shed 2 bases, J shed 4 bases, and the junction held 0 bases outside the gene matches. The germline CDR1 and CDR2 sequences are KGHSH and LQKENI. The CDR3 sequence is 13 residues long. The CDR3 here is CASSPGTGYEQYF. The CDR3 DNA is TGTGCCAGCTCACCAGGGACAGGGTACGAGCAGTACTTC.

V gene TRBV9 combines with J gene TRBJ1-2; weak D call: TRBD1 (5 bases). The V end lost 0 bases, the J end lost 9 bases, and 15 bases lay between the germline ends. CDR3 length: 14 residues. Per germline, CDR1 SGDLS and CDR2 YYNGEE. The CDR3 loop is CASSVVEWGNRYTF. CDR3 sequence (DNA): TGTGCCAGCAGCGTAGTAGAGTGGGGGAATCGCTACACCTTC.

The chain couples TRBV6-6 to TRBJ2-1, with a tentative D call TRBD2 (5 bases). Trimming removed 2 bases at V and 6 bases at J, with 14 bases between. CDR1 is MNHNY, CDR2 SVGAGI, per germline (reference sequence). The CDR3 spans 15 residues. The CDR3 region has the DNA TGTGCCAGCAGTTACCTCCCGGGGTCTGGCAATGAGCAGTTCTTC. It codes for CASSYLPGSGNEQFF.

J is TRBJ1-1 and V is TRBV6-6, with D uncertain. Germline loops: CDR1 MNHNY, CDR2 SVGAGI (reference sequence). The CDR3 loop spans 13 amino acids. V was cut by 6 bases and J by 3 bases, with 11 bases left in between. The CDR3 DNA is TGTGCCAGCAGGCCCGGCGTGGACACTGAAGCTTTCTTT. It yields the protein CASRPGVDTEAFF.

The chain uses TRBV6-1 and TRBJ1-1, with D maybe TRBD1 (5 bases). Germline V lookup: CDR1 MNHNS, CDR2 SASEGT. CDR3 length: 13 residues. The V gene lost 0 bases and the J gene lost 4 bases, with 6 bases spanning the gap. The CDR3 sequence: CASSEAGGTEAFF. DNA of the CDR3: TGTGCCAGCAGTGAAGCGGGGGGCACTGAAGCTTTCTTT.

The chain combines TRBV28 with TRBJ2-7; 8 bases are shared with TRBD1. V shed 5 bases, J shed 6 bases, and the junction held 9 bases outside the gene matches. CDR3 length: 14 amino acids. Looked up from germline, CDR1 is MDHEN and CDR2 is SYDVKM. The CDR3 protein is CASSPWTGSSEQYF. CDR3 nucleotide sequence: TGTGCCAGCAGTCCCTGGACAGGGAGCTCCGAGCAGTACTTC. The full variable domain, rest sourced from reference TRBV28 and TRBJ2-7, is DVKVTQSSRYLVKRTGEKVFLECVQDMDHENMFWYRQDPGLGLRLIYFSYDVKMKEKGDIPEGYSVSREKKERFSLILESASTNQTSMYLCASSPWTGSSEQYFGPGTRLTVT.